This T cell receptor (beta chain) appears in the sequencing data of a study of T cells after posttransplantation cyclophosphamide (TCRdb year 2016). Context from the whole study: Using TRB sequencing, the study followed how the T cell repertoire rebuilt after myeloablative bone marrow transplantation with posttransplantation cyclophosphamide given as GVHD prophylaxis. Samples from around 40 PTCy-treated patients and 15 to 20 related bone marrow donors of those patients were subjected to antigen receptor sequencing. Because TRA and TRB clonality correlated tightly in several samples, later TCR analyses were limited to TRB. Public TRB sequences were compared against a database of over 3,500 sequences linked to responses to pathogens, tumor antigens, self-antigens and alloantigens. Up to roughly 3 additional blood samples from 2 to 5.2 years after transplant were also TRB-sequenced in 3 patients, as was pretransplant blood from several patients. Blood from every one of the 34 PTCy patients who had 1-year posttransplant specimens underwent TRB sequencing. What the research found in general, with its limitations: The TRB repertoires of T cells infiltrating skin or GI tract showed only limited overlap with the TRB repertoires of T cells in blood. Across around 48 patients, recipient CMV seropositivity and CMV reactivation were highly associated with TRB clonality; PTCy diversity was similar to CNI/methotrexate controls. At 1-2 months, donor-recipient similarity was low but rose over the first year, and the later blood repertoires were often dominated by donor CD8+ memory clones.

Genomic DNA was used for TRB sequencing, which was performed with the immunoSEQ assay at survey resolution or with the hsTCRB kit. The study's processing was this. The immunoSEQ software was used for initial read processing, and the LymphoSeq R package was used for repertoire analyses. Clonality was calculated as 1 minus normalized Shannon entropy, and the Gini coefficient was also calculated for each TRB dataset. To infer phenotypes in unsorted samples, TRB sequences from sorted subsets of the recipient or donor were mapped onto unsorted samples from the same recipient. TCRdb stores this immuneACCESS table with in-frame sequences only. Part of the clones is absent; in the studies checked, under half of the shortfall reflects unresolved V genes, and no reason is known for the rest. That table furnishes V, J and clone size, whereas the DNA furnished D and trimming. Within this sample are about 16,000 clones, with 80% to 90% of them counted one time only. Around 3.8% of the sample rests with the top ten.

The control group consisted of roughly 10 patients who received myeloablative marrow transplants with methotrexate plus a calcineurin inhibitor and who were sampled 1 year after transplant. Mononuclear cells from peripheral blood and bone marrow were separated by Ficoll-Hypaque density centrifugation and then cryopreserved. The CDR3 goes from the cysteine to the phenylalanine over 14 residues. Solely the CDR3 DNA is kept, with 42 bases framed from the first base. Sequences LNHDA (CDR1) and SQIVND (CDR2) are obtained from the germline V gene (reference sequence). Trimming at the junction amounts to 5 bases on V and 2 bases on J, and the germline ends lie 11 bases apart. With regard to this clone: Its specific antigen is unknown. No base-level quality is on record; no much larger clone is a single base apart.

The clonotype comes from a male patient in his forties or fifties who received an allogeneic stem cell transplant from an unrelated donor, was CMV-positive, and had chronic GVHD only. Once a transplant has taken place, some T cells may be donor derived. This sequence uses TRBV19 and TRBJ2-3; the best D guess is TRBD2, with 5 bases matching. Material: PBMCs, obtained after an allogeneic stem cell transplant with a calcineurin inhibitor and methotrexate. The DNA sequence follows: TGTGCCAGTAGTCCACCGGGGTCCACAGATACGCAGTATTTT. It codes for CASSPPGSTDTQYF.